This T cell receptor beta chain was retrieved from a study of shared clonotypes between healthy human individuals. The assay was immunoSEQ multiplex PCR, and TCRdb's table has in-frame clones only and misses some. The sample records over a million clones, roughly 97% being singletons. This clone was recorded a few times. Trimming took off 7 bases at V and 7 bases at J, with 11 bases between the two ends. This CDR3 spans 12 amino acids. In germline, CDR1 is MDHEN, CDR2 SYDVKM. The sequencing input was naive CD4+ T cells sorted from blood. Stated subset: CD45RA+ positively selected. The source is a man aged 25-45 years in good health. The chain recombines TRBV28 with TRBJ1-5; D is perhaps TRBD1 (6 bases). The CDR3 here is CASTSGVQPQHF. CDR3 in DNA: TGTGCCAGCACTTCAGGGGTACAGCCCCAGCATTTT.